The following is a T cell receptor beta chain sequence with its context. This receptor's antigen is unknown. It has no much larger one-base neighbor in the sample; base qualities were not kept. These data belong to a study of T cells in Graves' hyperthyroidism and ophthalmopathy (dated by TCRdb to between 2018 and 2021). Background for the entire study: Peripheral blood was collected at initial diagnosis, before any treatment. To identify distinguishing TCR V-J signatures, a discovery cohort of around 100 patients was used, comprising 43 with Graves' ophthalmopathy and some 60 with stable Graves' hyperthyroidism. Prospective prediction of ophthalmopathy was tested in an independent validation cohort of 18 to 20 hyperthyroidism patients and 17 patients who later progressed to ophthalmopathy. The 75 to 100 discovery patients were randomly divided into training and test sets at a 7:3 ratio. In addition, the study compared T-cell repertoires in thyroid tissue and in blood from several Graves' hyperthyroidism patients. After blood sampling, hyperthyroidism patients were treated with methimazole at a starting dose of 30 mg daily, and ophthalmopathy patients were treated with high-dose intravenous methylprednisolone. The paper describes TCR Vbeta CDR3 sequencing of roughly 130 peripheral blood samples, made up of 43 ophthalmopathy patients, around 78 hyperthyroidism patients and some 17 progressor patients.

Compared with germline, V lacks 3 bases and J lacks 0 bases; bases without a gene match: 4. Including cysteine and phenylalanine, the CDR3 has 17 amino acids. Only CDR3 DNA remains: 51 bases, in frame from the first base. The TCR beta CDR3 regions were amplified from RNA transcripts. The TCR CDR3 was subjected to a first round of RT-PCR using the HTBI primer set and the Qiagen OneStep RT-PCR kit. Libraries were constructed in a second round of multiplex PCR, after which size selection and purification were performed. The libraries were sequenced on an Illumina HiSeq2000 using paired-end 100 bp reads. The authors processed their data as follows. SOAPnuke was used to process the raw data, throwing out any read that contained adapters or uncalled bases, had a mean Phred below 15, or lacked an exact constant-primer or identifier match. COPE v1.2.5 was used to merge the high-quality paired reads, and each unique nucleotide sequence was defined as a clonotype. MiTCR v1.1 was used to align clonotypes to the IMGT TRBV, TRBD and TRBJ reference segments. The analysis included only V-J combinations with a frequency above 0.0001, which together covered 99.2% of the repertoires. The TCS score was defined as F50 (clonal expansion) divided by E x V (chaos), with BLOSUM62-based TCRdist calculated between CDR3 peptides within each V-J. Welch's t-statistics and random forest reduced 450 to 600 V-J features to 10 to 15, which were used in a naive Bayes classifier (R e1071). TCRdb reworked the public reads: Q25 trimming with fastp, MiXCR clone assembly, productive beta chains retained. Here each entry gathers all rows of one CDR3 protein and keeps the most common genes and DNA. The authors' filters were not applied to this entry. The table for this sample lists some 400,000 distinct CDR3 sequences; 14% of them were counted only once. The ten largest make up 9.5% to 12% of the sample.

A patient counted as having stable Graves' hyperthyroidism if no progression to ophthalmopathy occurred over 18 months of follow-up. Hyperthyroidism patients were newly diagnosed, had a disease duration of under 2 months, and were aged 18 to 65 years. The study excluded patients with uncontrolled infections, other autoimmune diseases, pregnancy or lactation. Diagnoses were established on the basis of clinical symptoms, serum thyroxine and TRAb, thyroid ultrasound, and orbital computed tomography. PBMCs were separated from 7.5 to 10 ml of fresh peripheral blood using Ficoll-Paque density gradient centrifugation. Trizol reagent was used to extract total RNA, and RNA quality was then checked on an Agilent 2100 Bioanalyzer. What the study reported, not specific to this receptor: In validation, progression to ophthalmopathy was predicted by the model with 70.59% sensitivity and 72% to 85% specificity, a median of about 6.8 months before onset. In cross-validation, a model built on a 13 V-J signature told ophthalmopathy apart from stable hyperthyroidism with 87.88% sensitivity and 81% to 82% specificity, and in testing the same model reached 80%/75%. No statistical method was used to fix the sample size in advance, and group allocation was not hidden from the investigators. Most expanded thyroid clonotypes (frequency above 0.001) were also found in blood, which suggests that blood repertoires may mirror thyroid immune responses.

Recombination linked TRBV12-3 or TRBV12-4 to TRBJ2-6; 8 nucleotides in the junction match TRBD2. This clonotype was sampled from a woman aged 60-75 years with Graves' hyperthyroidism. The material sequenced was blood. The nucleotides read TGTGCCAGCAGTTTTGGGAGCGGGGGCTCTGGGGCCAACGTCCTGACTTTC. This encodes CASSFGSGGSGANVLTF.